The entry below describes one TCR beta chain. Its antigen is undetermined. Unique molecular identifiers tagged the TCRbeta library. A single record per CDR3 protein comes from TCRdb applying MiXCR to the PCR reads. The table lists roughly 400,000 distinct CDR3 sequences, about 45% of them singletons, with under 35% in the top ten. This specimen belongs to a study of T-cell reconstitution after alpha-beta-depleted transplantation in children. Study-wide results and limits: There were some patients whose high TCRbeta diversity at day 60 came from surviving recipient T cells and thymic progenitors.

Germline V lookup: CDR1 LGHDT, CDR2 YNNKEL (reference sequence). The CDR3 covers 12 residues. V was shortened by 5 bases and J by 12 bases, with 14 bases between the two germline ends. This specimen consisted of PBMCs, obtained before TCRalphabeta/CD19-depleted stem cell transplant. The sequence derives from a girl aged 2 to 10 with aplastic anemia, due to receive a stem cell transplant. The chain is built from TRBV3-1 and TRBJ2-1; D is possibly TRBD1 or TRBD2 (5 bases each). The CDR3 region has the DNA TGTGCCAGCAGCTTTCCTGGTGGGGGGCAGTTCTTC. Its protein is CASSFPGGGQFF.